The present entry profiles one T cell receptor beta chain with its context. Its antigen remains unknown. These data come from a study of cytomegalovirus exposure and HLA in healthy donors. Points from the study as a whole: Later analysis associated a missense DCLRE1C variant with TCR beta V- and J-gene trimming.

A multiplex PCR was run with 60 Vbeta primers and 13 Jbeta primers. Clones were read by immunoSEQ multiplex PCR, and TCRdb kept only the in-frame ones, dropping some. The sample includes 100,000 to 150,000 clones, over 80% of them seen just once. Per germline, CDR1 SGHNT and CDR2 YYREEE (reference sequence). V was clipped by 4 bases and J by 7 bases; unmatched bases: 5. The CDR3 consists of 14 residues. The sequenced sample consisted of PBMCs. This sequence was found in a man aged 18 to 29 in good health and CMV-seropositive. V gene TRBV5-4 combines with J gene TRBJ1-6; 7 bases map to TRBD1. This CDR3 reads CASSRDRVNSPLHF. As DNA, the CDR3 is TGTGCCAGCAGCCGAGACAGGGTAAATTCACCCCTCCACTTT.